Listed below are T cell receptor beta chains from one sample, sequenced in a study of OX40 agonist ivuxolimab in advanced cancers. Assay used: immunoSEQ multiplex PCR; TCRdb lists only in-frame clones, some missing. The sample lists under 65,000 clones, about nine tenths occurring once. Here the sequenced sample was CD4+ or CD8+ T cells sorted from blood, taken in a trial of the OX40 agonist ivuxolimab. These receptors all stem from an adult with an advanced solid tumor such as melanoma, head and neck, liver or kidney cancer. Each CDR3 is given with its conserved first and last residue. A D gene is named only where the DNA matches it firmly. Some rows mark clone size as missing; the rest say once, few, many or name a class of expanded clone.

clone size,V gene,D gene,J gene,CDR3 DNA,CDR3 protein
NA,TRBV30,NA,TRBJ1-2,TGTGCCTGGAGCGGTGCCGGGACCCCTTATGGCTACACCTTC,CAWSGAGTPYGYTF
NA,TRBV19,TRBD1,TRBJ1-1,TGTGCCAGTAGTATAGCAGGACAGGGGGAGAACACTGAAGCTTTCTTT,CASSIAGQGENTEAFF
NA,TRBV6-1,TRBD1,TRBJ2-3,TGTGCCAGCAGTGCGACAGGGCACACAGATACGCAGTATTTT,CASSATGHTDTQYF
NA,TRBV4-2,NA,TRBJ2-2,TGTGCCAGCAGCCAAAAAACAGGAAACACCGGGGAGCTGTTTTTT,CASSQKTGNTGELFF
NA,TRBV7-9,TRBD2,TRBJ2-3,TGTGCCAGCAGCCCTTCTAGCGGGGGGAACACAGATACGCAGTATTTT,CASSPSSGGNTDTQYF
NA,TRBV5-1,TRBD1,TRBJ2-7,TGCGCCAGCAGCTTGGAGTGGGGACAGGGTTCTTGGGAGCAGTACTTC,CASSLEWGQGSWEQYF
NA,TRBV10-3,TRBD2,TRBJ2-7,TGTGCCATCAGTGAGTCGAAAGTTTTGCTAGCGGGGGACAAATACTCCTACGAGCAGTACTTC,CAISESKVLLAGDKYSYEQYF
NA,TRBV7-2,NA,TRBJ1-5,TGTGCCAGCAGCTTAGCGTGGTCAAGCAATCAGCCCCAGCATTTT,CASSLAWSSNQPQHF
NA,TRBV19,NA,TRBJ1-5,TGTGCCAGTAGTATCCGCGTTGACAGTCCTTCTAGTCAGCCCCAGCATTTT,CASSIRVDSPSSQPQHF
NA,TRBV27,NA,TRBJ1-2,TGTGCCAGCAGTTTGGGGCAGGGGTTTGGCTATGGCTACACCTTC,CASSLGQGFGYGYTF
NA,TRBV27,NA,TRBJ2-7,TGTGCCACCGCGAAACTAGAAAGAGAACCCGAGCAGTACTTC,CATAKLEREPEQYF
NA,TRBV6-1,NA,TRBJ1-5,TGTGCCAGCAGTGAACTCCGGGACATGGGGGGGCTCGATCAGCCCCAGCATTTT,CASSELRDMGGLDQPQHF
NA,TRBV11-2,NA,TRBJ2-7,TGTGCCAGCAGCTTAGTAAACCCGACGGCCGGCTACGAGCAGTACTTC,CASSLVNPTAGYEQYF
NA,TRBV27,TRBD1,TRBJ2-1,TGTGCCAGCATCCCGGACAGGGCCGCCTACAATGAGCAGTTCTTC,CASIPDRAAYNEQFF
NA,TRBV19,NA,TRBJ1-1,TGTGCCAGTAGTGCCCCAGGTTATATGAACACTGAAGCTTTCTTT,CASSAPGYMNTEAFF
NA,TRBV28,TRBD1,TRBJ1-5,TGTGCCAGCAGAACGGACAGGGGGTGGGACAATCAGCCCCAGCATTTT,CASRTDRGWDNQPQHF
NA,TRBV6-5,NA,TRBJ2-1,TGTGCCAGCAGTTACCTGGACAGTAACAATGAGCAGTTCTTC,CASSYLDSNNEQFF
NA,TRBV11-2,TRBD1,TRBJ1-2,TGTGCCAGCAGCAGGACAGGGGAGTATGGCTACACCTTC,CASSRTGEYGYTF
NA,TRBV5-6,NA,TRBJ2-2,TGTGCCAGCAGCCTGGTCGGGGCCGGGGAGCTGTTTTTT,CASSLVGAGELFF
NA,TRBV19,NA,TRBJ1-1,TGTGCCAGTAGCTGGGGGGGGAACACTGAAGCTTTCTTT,CASSWGGNTEAFF
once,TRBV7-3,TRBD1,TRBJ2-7,TGTGCCAGCAGCTCAGCCCCGACAGGGGATCCGCGAGAGCAGTACTTC,CASSSAPTGDPREQYF
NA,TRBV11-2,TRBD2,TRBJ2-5,TGTGCCAGCAGCTCATTCTCCGGGACTAGACAGACCCAGTACTTC,CASSSFSGTRQTQYF
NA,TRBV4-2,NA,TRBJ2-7,TGTGCCAGCAGCCAAGATCTTGGCCCCTACGAGCAGTACTTC,CASSQDLGPYEQYF
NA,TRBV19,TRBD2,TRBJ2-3,TGTGCCAGTAGTAGGACTAGCGGGGGGGCAGATACGCAGTATTTT,CASSRTSGGADTQYF
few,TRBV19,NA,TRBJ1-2,TGTGCCAGTAGTCTCCGACCCGATGGCTACACCTTC,CASSLRPDGYTF
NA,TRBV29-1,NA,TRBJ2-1,TGCAGCGTCGTTGGCCAGACCTACAATGAGCAGTTCTTC,CSVVGQTYNEQFF
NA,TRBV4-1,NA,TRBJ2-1,TGCGCCAGCAGCCAAGAACGAGGTCCCCATGAGCAGTTCTTC,CASSQERGPHEQFF
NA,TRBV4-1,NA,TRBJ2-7,TGCGCCAGCAGCCACGGCGTTACCTACGAGCAGTACTTC,CASSHGVTYEQYF
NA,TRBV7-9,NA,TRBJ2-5,TGTGCCAGCAGCTTAGGGTGGTTTGTCCAAGAGACCCAGTACTTC,CASSLGWFVQETQYF
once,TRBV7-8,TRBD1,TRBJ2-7,TGTGCCAGCAGCATAGGACAGGGAGCCTACGAGCAGTACTTC,CASSIGQGAYEQYF
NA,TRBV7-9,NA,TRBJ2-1,TGTGCCAGCAGCCCCCAAGGGGGTGAGCAGTTCTTC,CASSPQGGEQFF